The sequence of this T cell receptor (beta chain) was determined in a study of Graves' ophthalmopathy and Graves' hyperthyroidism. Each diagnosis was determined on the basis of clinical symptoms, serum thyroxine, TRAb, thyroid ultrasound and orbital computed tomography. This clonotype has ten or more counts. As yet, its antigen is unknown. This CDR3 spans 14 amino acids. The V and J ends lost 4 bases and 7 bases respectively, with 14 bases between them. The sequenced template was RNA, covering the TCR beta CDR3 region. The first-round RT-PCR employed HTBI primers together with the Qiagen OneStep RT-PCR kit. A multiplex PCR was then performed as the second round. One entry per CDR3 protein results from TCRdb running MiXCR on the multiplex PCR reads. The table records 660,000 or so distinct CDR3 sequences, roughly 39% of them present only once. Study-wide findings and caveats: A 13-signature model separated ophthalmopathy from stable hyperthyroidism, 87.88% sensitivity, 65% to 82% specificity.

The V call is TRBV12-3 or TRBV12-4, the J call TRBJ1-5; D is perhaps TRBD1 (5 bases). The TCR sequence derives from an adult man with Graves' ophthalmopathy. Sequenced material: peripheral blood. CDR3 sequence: CASSYVFTGQPQHF. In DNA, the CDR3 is TGTGCCAGCAGTTACGTTTTCACAGGACAGCCCCAGCATTTT.